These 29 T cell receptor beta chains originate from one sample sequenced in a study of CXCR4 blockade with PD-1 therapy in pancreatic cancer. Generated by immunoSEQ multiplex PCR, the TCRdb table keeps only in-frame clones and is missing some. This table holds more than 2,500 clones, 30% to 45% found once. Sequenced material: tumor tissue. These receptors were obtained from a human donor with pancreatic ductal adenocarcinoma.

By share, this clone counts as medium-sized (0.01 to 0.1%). Written as DNA, the CDR3 is TGTGCCAGCAGTGAAGCAGCGGGGGGTTCTTCCTACAATGAGCAGTTCTTC. Translating gives CASSEAAGGSSYNEQFF. V is TRBV6-1 and J is TRBJ2-1; 9 nucleotides agree with TRBD2. This CDR3 contains 17 residues. Unmatched junction bases numbered 4, after V lost 0 bases and J lost 1 base. CDR1 MNHNS and CDR2 SASEGT come from the germline V gene.

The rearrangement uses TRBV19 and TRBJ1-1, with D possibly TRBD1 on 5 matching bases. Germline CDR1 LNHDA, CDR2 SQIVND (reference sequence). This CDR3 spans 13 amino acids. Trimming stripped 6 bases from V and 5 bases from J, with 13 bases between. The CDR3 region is CASRGPGATEAFF. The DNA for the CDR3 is TGTGCCAGTAGAGGGCCCGGGGCAACTGAAGCTTTCTTT.

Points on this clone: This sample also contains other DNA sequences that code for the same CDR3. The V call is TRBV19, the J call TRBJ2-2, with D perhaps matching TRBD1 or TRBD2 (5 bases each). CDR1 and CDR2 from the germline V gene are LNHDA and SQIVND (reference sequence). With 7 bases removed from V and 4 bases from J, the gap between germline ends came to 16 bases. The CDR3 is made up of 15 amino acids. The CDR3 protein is CASTPDEGRTGELFF. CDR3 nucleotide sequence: TGTGCCAGTACCCCCGACGAGGGACGCACCGGGGAGCTGTTTTTT.

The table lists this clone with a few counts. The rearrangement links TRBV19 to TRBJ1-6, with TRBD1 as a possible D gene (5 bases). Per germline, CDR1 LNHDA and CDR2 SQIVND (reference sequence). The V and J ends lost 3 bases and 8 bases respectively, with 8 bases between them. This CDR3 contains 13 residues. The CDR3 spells CASSIRGDSPLHF. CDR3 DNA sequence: TGTGCCAGTAGTATCCGAGGGGATTCACCCCTCCACTTT.

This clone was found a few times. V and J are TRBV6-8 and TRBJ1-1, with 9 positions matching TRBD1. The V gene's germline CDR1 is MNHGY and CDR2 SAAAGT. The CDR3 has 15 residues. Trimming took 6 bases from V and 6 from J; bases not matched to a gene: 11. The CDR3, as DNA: TGTGCCAGCAGCCGGGACAGGGAGTGGGTAGCTGAAGCTTTCTTT. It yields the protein CASSRDREWVAEAFF.

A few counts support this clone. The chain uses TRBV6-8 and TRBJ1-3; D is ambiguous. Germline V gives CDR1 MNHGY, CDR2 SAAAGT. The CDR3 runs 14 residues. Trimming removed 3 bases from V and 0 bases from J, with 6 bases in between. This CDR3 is CASSYVASGNTIYF. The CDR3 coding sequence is TGTGCCAGCAGTTATGTCGCCTCTGGAAACACCATATATTTT.

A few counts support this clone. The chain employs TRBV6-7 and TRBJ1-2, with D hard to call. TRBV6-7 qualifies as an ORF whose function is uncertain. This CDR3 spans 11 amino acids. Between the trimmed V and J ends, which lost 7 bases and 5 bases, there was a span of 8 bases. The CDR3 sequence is CASKADYGYTF. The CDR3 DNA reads TGTGCCAGCAAGGCGGATTATGGCTACACCTTC.

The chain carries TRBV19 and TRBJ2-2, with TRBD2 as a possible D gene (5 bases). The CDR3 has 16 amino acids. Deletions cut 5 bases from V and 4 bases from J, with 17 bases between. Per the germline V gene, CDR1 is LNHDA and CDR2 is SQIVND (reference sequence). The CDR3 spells CASSPLGGRRTGELFF. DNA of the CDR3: TGTGCCAGTAGTCCTCTGGGCGGGCGCCGCACCGGGGAGCTGTTTTTT.

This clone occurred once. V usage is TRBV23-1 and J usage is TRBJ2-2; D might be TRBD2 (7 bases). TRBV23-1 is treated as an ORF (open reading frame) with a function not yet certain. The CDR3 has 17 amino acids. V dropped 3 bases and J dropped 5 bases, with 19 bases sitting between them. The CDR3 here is CASSQGEGELPTGELFF. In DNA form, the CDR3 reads TGCGCCAGCAGTCAGGGGGAGGGGGAGCTCCCGACCGGGGAGCTGTTTTTT.

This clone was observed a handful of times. The CDR3 sequence is CASSYPGEGNEQFF. As DNA, the CDR3 is TGTGCCAGCAGTTACCCCGGGGAGGGGAATGAGCAGTTCTTC. The V call is TRBV6-8, the J call TRBJ2-1; 7 positions match TRBD2. V lost 2 bases and J lost 7; bases outside the gene matches: 5. This CDR3 contains 14 residues. The germline CDR1 and CDR2 sequences are MNHGY and SAAAGT.

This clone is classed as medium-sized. Here the CDR3 DNA reads TGTGCCAGCAGCCAACCGGGACAGCCTAAGTACTTC. Its protein product is CASSQPGQPKYF. The chain couples TRBV9 to TRBJ2-4, with TRBD1 identical over 7 bases. Trimming removed 4 bases from V and 14 bases from J; junction bases left unmatched: 9. The germline gives CDR1 SGDLS, CDR2 YYNGEE. This CDR3 spans 12 amino acids.

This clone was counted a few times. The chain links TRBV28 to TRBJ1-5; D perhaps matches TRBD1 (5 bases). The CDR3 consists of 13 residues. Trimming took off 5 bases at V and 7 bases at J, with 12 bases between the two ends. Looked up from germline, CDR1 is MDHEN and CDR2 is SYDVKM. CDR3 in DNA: TGTGCCAGCAGTGGGGCCTTTCCCCAGCCCCAGCATTTT. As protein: CASSGAFPQPQHF.

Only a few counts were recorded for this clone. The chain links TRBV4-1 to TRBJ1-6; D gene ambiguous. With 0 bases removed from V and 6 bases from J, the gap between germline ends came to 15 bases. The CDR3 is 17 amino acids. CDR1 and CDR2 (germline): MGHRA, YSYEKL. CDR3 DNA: TGCGCCAGCAGCCAAGATAGGGCCAGGAGCTCTAATTCACCCCTCCACTTT. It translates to CASSQDRARSSNSPLHF.

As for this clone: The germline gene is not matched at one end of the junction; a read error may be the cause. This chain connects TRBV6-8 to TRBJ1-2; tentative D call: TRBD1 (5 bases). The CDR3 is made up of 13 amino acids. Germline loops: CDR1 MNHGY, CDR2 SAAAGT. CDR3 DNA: TGTGCCAGCAGTGACTCGCAGGGCTATGGCTACACCTTC. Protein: CASSDSQGYGYTF.

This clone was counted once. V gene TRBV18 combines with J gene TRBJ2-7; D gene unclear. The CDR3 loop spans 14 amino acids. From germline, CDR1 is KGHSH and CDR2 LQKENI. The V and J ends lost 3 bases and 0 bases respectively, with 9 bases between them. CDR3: CASSPFGSSYEQYF. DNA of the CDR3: TGTGCCAGCTCACCGTTTGGGTCCTCCTACGAGCAGTACTTC.

CDR3 in amino acids: CATSRTMGDSYEQYF. CDR3 DNA: TGTGCCACCAGCAGGACGATGGGGGATTCGTACGAGCAGTACTTC. V and J are TRBV15 and TRBJ2-7; D tentatively fits TRBD1 or TRBD2 (5 bases each). The CDR3 is 15 amino acids. Trimming pared 3 bases from V and 4 bases from J, leaving 16 bases between. CDR1 and CDR2 (germline): LNHNV, YYDKDF (reference sequence). The full variable domain, in which reference TRBV15 and TRBJ2-7 provide the parts outside the CDR3, is DAMVIQNPRYQVTQFGKPVTLSCSQTLNHNVMYWYQQKSSQAPKLLFHYYDKDFNNEADTPDNFQSRRPNTSFCFLDIRSPGLGDTAMYLCATSRTMGDSYEQYFGPGTRLTVT.

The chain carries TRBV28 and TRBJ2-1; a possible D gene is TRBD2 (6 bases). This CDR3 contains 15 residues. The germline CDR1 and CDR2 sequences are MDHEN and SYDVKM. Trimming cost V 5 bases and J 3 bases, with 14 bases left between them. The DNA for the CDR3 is TGTGCCAGCAGTGGGGCGCGGGGTAGCTACAATGAGCAGTTCTTC. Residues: CASSGARGSYNEQFF.

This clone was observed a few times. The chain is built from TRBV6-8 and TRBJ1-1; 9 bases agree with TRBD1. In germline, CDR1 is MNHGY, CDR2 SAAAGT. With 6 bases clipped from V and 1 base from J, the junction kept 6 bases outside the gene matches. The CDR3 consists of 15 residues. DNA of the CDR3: TGTGCCAGCAGCCTATCGGGACAGGGGAACACTGAAGCTTTCTTT. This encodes CASSLSGQGNTEAFF.

CDR3 DNA sequence: TGTGCCAGTAGTATTGCAGGGGATACGAGGAATACGCAGTATTTT. Encoded protein: CASSIAGDTRNTQYF. This chain joins TRBV19 and TRBJ2-3; maybe TRBD1 (6 bases). This CDR3 region has 15 residues. Deletions cut 3 bases from V and 7 bases from J, with 17 bases between. Germline V gene data show CDR1 as LNHDA and CDR2 as SQIVND (reference sequence).

This CDR3 reads CASSSPGTWVYGYTF. DNA for the CDR3: TGTGCCAGCAGTTCCCCAGGGACTTGGGTCTATGGCTACACCTTC. The rearrangement uses TRBV28 and TRBJ1-2; perhaps TRBD1 as D (5 bases). The germline V and J ends were trimmed by 4 bases and 4 bases, with 16 bases remaining between them. This CDR3 has 15 residues. From germline, CDR1 is MDHEN and CDR2 SYDVKM.

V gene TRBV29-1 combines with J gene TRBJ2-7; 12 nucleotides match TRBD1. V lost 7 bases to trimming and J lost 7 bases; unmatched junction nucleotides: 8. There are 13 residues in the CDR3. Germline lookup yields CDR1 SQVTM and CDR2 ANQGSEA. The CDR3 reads CSAKGQGAGEQYF. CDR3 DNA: TGCAGCGCAAAGGGACAGGGGGCAGGGGAGCAGTACTTC.

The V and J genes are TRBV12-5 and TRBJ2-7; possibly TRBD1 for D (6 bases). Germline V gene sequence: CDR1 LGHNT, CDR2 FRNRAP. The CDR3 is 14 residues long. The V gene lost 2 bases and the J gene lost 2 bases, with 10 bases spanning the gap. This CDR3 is CASGLSDSAYEQYF. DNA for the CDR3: TGTGCTAGTGGTTTGTCGGACAGCGCCTACGAGCAGTACTTC.

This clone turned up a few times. The CDR3 sequence: CASSVPGNTEAFF. DNA of the CDR3: TGTGCCAGCAGCGTACCAGGGAACACTGAAGCTTTCTTT. The chain joins TRBV9 to TRBJ1-1; D is uncertain. The CDR3 totals 13 residues. The V gene's germline CDR1 is SGDLS and CDR2 YYNGEE. The ends were cut back, 1 base at V and 1 base at J, with 5 bases in the middle.

The CDR3 coding sequence is TGTGCCAGCAGTTTGTCGAACTTACGGCAAGCCCAGTACTTC. Translating it yields CASSLSNLRQAQYF. This chain connects TRBV28 to TRBJ2-5; D is ambiguous. Germline CDR1 reads MDHEN; CDR2 reads SYDVKM. V was clipped by 3 bases and J by 9 bases, with 17 bases between them. The CDR3 spans 14 residues. The variable domain in full, with the rest retrieved from reference TRBV28 and TRBJ2-5, is DVKVTQSSRYLVKRTGEKVFLECVQDMDHENMFWYRQDPGLGLRLIYFSYDVKMKEKGDIPEGYSVSREKKERFSLILESASTNQTSMYLCASSLSNLRQAQYFGPGTRLLVL.

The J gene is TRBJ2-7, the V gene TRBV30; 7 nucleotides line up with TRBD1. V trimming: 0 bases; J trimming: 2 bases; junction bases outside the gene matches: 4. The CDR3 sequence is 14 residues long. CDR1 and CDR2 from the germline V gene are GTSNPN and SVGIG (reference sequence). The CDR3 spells CAWSVTGVAYEQYF. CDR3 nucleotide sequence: TGTGCCTGGAGTGTAACAGGGGTGGCCTACGAGCAGTACTTC.

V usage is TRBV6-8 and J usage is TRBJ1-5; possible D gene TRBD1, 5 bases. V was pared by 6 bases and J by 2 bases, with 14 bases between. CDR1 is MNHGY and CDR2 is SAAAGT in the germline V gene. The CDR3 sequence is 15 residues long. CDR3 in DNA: TGTGCCAGCAGCCAGGACACCTGGGGCAATCAGCCCCAGCATTTT. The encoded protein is CASSQDTWGNQPQHF.

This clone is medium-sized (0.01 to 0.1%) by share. The CDR3 here is CASSETSGGTDTQYF. As DNA, the CDR3 is TGTGCCAGCAGTGAGACTAGCGGGGGCACAGATACGCAGTATTTT. The chain employs TRBV6-8 and TRBJ2-3; 11 positions agree with TRBD2. Germline V CDR1 and CDR2: MNHGY, SAAAGT. This CDR3 comprises 15 residues. V lost 5 bases to trimming and J lost 1 base; unmatched junction nucleotides: 2.

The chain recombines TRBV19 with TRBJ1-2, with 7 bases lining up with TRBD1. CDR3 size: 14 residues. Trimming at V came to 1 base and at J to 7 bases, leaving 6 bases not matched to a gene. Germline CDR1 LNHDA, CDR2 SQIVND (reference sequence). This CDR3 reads CASSIATGVRGYTF. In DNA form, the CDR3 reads TGTGCCAGTAGTATAGCCACAGGGGTTCGTGGCTACACCTTC.

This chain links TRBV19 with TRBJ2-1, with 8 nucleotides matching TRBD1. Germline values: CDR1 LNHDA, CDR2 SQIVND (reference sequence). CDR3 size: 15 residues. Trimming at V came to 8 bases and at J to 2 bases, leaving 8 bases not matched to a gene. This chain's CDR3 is CASLPGGRTYNEQFF. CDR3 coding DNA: TGTGCCAGTCTTCCAGGGGGCAGGACCTACAATGAGCAGTTCTTC.